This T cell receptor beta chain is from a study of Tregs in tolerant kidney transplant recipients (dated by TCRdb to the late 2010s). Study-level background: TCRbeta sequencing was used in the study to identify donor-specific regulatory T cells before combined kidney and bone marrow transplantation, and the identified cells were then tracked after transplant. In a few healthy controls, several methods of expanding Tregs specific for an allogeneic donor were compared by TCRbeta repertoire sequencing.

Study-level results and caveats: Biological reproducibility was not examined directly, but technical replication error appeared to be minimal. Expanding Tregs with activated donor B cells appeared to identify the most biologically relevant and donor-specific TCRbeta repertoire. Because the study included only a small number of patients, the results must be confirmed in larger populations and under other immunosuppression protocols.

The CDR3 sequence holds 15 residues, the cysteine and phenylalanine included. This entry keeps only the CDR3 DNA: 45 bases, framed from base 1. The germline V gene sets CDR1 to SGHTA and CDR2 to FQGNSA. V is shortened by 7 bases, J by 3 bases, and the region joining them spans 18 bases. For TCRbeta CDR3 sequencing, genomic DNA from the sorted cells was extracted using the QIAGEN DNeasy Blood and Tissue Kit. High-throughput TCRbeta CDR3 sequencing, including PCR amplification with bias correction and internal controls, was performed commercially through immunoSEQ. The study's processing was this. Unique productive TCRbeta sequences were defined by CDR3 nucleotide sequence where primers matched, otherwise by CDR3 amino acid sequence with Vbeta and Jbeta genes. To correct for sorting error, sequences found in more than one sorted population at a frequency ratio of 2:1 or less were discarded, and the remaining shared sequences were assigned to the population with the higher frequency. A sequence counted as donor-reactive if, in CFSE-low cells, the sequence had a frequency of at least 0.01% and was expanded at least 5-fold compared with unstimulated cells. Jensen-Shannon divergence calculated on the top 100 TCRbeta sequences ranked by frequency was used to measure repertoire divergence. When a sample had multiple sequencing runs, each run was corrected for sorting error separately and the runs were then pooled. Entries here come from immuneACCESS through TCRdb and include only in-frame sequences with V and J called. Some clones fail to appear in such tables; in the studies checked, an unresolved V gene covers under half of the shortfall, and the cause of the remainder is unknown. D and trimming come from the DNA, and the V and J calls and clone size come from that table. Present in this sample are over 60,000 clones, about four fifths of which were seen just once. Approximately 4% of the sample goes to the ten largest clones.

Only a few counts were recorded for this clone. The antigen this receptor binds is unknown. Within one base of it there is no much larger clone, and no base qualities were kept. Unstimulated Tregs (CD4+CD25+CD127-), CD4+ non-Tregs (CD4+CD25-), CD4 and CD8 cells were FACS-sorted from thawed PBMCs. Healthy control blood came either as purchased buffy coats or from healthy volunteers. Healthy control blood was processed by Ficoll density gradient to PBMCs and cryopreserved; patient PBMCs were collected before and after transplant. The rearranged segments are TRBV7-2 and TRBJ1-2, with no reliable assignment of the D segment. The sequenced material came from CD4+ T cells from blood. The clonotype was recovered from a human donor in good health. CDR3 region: CASNQQTWTDYGYTF. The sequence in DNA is TGTGCCAGCAACCAACAAACCTGGACGGACTATGGCTACACCTTC.